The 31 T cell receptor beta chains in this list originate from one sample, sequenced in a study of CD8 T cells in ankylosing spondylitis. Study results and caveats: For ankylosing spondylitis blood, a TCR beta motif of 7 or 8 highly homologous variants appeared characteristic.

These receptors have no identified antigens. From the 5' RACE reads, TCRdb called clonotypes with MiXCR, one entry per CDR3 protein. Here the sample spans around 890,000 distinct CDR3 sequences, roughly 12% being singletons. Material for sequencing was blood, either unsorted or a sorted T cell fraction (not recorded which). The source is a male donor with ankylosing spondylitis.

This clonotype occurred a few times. The CDR3 DNA reads as TGCAGTGCTAGAGATAACGTAAGGCGGGGGGCCCACGAGCAGTACTTC. Amino acids: CSARDNVRRGAHEQYF. The V call is TRBV20-1, the J call TRBJ2-7; 8 bases map to TRBD2. Per the germline V gene, CDR1 is DFQATT and CDR2 is SNEGSKA (reference sequence). V lost 0 bases, J lost 5 bases, and 12 bases stayed unmatched. This CDR3 has 16 residues.

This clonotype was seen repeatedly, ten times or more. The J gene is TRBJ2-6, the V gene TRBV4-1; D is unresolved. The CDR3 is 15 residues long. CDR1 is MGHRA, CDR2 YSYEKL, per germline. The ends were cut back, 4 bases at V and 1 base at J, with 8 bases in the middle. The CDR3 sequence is CASSPSGSGANVLTF. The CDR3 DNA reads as TGCGCCAGCAGCCCGTCGGGTTCTGGGGCCAACGTCCTGACTTTC.

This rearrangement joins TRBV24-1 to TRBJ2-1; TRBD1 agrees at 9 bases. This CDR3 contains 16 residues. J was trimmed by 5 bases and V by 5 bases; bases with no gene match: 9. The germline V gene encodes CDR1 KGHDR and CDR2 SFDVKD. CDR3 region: CATSASDRGIDNEQFF. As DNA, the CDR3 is TGTGCCACCAGTGCCTCCGACAGGGGGATCGACAATGAGCAGTTCTTC.

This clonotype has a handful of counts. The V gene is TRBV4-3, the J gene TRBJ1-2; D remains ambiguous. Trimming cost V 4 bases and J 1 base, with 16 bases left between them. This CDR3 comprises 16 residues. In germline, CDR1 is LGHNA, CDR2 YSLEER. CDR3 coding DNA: TGCGCCAGCAGCCCACTCCCGGGCAGCTATAACTATGGCTACACCTTC. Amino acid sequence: CASSPLPGSYNYGYTF.

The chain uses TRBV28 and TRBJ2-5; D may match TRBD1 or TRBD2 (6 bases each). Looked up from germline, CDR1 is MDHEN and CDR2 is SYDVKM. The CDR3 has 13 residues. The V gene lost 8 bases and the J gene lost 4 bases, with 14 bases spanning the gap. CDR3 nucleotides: TGTGCCAGCGGGGGGCGCGTTCCAGAGACCCAGTACTTC. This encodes CASGGRVPETQYF.

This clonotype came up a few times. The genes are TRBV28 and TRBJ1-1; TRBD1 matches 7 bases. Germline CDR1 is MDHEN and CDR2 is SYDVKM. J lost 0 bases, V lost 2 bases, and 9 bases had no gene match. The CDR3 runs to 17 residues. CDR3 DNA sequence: TGTGCCAGCAGTTTACCGGAGACAGGGTTGATGAACACTGAAGCTTTCTTT. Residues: CASSLPETGLMNTEAFF.

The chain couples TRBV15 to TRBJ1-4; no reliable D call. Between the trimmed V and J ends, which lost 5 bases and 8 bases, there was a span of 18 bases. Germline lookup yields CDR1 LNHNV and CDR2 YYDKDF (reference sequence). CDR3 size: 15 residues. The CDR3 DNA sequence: TGTGCCACCAGCCCTCCCCAGCGTCCGGGCGAAAAACTGTTTTTT. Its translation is CATSPPQRPGEKLFF. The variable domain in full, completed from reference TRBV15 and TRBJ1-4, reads DAMVIQNPRYQVTQFGKPVTLSCSQTLNHNVMYWYQQKSSQAPKLLFHYYDKDFNNEADTPDNFQSRRPNTSFCFLDIRSPGLGDTAMYLCATSPPQRPGEKLFFGSGTQLSVL.

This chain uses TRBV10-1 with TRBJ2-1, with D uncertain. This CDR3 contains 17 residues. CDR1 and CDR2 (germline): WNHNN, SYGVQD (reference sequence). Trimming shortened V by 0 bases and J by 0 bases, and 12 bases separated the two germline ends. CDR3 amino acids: CASSESAVPSSYNEQFF. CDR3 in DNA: TGCGCCAGCAGTGAGTCCGCGGTCCCAAGCTCCTACAATGAGCAGTTCTTC.

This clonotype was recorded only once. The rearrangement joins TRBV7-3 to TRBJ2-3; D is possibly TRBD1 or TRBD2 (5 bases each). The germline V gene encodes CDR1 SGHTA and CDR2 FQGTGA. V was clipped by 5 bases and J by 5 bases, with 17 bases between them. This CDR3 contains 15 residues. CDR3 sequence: CASSTFGTRGDTQYF. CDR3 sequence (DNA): TGTGCCAGCAGCACCTTCGGGACCCGAGGAGATACGCAGTATTTT. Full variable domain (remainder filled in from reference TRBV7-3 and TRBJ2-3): GAGVSQTPSNKVTEKGKYVELRCDPISGHTALYWYRQSLGQGPEFLIYFQGTGAADDSGLPNDRFFAVRPEGSVSTLKIQRTERGDSAVYLCASSTFGTRGDTQYFGPGTRLTVL.

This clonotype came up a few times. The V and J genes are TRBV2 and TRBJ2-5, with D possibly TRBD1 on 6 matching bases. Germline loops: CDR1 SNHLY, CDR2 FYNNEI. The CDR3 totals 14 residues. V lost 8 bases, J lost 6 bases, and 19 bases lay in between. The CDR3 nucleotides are TGTGCCAGCGCTGGCCAAAACAGGGAACAGACCCAGTACTTC. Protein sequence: CASAGQNREQTQYF.

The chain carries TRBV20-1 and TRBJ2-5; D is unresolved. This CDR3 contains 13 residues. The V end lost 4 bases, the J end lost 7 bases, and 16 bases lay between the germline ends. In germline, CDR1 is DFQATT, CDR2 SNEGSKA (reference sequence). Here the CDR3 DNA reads TGCAGTGCTATGTATAGTCTTGTTGGGACCCAGTACTTC. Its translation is CSAMYSLVGTQYF.

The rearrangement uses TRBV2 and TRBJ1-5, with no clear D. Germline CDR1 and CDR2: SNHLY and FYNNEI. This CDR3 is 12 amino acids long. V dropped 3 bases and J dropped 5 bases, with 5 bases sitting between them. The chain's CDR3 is CASSEGYQPQHF. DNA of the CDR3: TGTGCCAGCAGTGAGGGGTATCAGCCCCAGCATTTT.

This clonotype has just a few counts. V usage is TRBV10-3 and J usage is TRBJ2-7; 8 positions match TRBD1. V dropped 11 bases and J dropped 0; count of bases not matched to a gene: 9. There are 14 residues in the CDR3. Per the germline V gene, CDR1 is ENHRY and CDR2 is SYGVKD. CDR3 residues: CAVEGGQDSYEQYF. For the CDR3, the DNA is TGTGCCGTTGAAGGGGGACAGGACTCCTACGAGCAGTACTTC.

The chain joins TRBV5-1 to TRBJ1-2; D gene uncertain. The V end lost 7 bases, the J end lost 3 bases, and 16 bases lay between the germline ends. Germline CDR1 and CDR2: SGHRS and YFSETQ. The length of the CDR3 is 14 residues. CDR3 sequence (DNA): TGCGCCAGCCACCAACCTGACGGAGACTATGGCTACACCTTC. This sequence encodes CASHQPDGDYGYTF.

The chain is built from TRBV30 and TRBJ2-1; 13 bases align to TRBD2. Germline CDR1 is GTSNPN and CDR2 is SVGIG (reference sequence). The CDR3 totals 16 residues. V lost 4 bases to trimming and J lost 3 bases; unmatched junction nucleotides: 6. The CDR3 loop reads CAWTLAGGQDYNEQFF. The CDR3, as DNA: TGTGCCTGGACACTAGCGGGAGGGCAGGACTACAATGAGCAGTTCTTC.

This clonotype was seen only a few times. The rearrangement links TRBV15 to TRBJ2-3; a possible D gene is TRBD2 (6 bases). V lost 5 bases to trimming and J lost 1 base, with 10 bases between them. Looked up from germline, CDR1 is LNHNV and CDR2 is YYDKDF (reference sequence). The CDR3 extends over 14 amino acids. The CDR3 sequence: CATSGWGGTDTQYF. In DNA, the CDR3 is TGTGCCACCAGCGGCTGGGGGGGCACAGATACGCAGTATTTT.

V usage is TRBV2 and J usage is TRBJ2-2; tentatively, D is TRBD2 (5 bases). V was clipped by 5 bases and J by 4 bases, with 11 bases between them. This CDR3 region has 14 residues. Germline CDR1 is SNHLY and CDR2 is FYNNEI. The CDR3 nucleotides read TGTGCCAGCAGTCCGAGAGAGGGCACCGGGGAGCTGTTTTTT. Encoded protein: CASSPREGTGELFF.

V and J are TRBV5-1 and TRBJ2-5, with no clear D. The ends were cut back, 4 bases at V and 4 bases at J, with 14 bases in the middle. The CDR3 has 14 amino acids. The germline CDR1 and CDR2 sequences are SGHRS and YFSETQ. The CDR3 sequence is CASSLELPGETQYF. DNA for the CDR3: TGCGCCAGCAGCCTTGAGCTGCCAGGAGAGACCCAGTACTTC.

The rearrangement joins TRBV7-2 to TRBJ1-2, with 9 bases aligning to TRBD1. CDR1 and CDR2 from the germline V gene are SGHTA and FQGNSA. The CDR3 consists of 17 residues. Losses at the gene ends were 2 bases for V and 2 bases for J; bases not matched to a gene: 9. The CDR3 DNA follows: TGTGCCAGCAGCTTATACCAGGACAGGGGAAACAACTATGGCTACACCTTC. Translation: CASSLYQDRGNNYGYTF.

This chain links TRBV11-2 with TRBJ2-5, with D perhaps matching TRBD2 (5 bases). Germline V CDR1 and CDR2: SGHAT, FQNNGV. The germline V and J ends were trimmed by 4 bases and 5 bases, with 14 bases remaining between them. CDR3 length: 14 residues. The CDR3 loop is CASSYTMGAETQYF. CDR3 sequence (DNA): TGTGCCAGCAGCTACACTATGGGAGCCGAGACCCAGTACTTC.

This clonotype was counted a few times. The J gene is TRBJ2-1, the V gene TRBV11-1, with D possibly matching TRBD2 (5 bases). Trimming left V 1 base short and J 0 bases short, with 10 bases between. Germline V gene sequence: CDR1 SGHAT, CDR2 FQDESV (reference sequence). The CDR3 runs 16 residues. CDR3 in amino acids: CASSLDSVSSYNEQFF. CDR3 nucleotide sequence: TGTGCCAGCAGCTTAGATAGCGTGAGCTCCTACAATGAGCAGTTCTTC.

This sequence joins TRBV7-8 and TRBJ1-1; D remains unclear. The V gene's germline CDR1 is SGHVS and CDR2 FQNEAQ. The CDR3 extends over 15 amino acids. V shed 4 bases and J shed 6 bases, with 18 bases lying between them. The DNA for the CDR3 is TGTGCCAGCAGCTCCCCCGGGAAGGGAATGCCTGAAGCTTTCTTT. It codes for CASSSPGKGMPEAFF.

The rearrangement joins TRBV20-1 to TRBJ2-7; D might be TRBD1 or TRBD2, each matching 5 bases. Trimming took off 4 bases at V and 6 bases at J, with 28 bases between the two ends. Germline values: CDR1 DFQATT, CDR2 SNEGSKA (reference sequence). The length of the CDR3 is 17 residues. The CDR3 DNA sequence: TGCAGTGCTACTACCCTAACCGGGACGAGGATCCCTTCCGAGCAGTACTTC. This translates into CSATTLTGTRIPSEQYF.

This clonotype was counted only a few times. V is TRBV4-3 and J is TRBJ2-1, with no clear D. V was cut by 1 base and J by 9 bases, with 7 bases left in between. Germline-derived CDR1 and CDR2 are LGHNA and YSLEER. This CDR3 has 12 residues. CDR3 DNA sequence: TGCGCCAGCAGCCAAGTAACGGGTGAGCAGTTCTTC. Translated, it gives CASSQVTGEQFF.

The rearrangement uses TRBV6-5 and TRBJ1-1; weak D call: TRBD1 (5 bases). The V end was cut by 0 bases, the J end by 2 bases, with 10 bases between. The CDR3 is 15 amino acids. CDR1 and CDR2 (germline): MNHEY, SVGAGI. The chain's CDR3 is CASSYSAGPNTEAFF. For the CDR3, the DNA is TGTGCCAGCAGTTACTCTGCGGGGCCTAACACTGAAGCTTTCTTT.

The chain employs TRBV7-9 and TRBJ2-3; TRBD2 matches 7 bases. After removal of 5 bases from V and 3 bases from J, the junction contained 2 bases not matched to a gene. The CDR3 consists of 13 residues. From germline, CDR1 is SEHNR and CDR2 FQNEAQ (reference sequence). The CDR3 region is CASSVSGTDTQYF. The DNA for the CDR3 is TGTGCCAGCAGCGTTAGCGGGACAGATACGCAGTATTTT.

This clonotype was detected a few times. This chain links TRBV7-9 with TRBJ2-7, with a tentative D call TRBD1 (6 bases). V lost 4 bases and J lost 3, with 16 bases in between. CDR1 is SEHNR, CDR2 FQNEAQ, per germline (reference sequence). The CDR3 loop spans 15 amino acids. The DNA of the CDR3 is TGTGCCAGCAGCTCCTGGGCAGGGGAAAGCTACGAGCAGTACTTC. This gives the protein CASSSWAGESYEQYF.

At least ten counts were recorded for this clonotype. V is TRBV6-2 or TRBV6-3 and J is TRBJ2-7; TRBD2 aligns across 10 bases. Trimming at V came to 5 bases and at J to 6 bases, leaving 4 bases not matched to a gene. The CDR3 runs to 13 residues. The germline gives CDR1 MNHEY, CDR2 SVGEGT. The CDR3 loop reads CASSPRTSGEQYF. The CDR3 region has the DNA TGTGCCAGCAGTCCCCGGACTAGCGGCGAGCAGTACTTC.

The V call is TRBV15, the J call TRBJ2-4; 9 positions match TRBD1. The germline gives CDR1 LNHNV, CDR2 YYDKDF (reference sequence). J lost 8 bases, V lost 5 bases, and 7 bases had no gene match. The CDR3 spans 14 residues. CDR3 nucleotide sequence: TGTGCCACCAGCCGCCGACAGGGGGTGGACATTCAGTACTTC. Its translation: CATSRRQGVDIQYF. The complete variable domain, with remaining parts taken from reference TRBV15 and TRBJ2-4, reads DAMVIQNPRYQVTQFGKPVTLSCSQTLNHNVMYWYQQKSSQAPKLLFHYYDKDFNNEADTPDNFQSRRPNTSFCFLDIRSPGLGDTAMYLCATSRRQGVDIQYFGAGTRLSVL.

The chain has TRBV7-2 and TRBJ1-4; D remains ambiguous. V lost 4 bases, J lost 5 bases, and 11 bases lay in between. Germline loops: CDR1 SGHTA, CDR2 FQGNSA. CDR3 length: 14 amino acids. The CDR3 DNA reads TGTGCCAGCAGCTCCCATCCTAACAATGAAAAACTGTTTTTT. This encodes CASSSHPNNEKLFF.

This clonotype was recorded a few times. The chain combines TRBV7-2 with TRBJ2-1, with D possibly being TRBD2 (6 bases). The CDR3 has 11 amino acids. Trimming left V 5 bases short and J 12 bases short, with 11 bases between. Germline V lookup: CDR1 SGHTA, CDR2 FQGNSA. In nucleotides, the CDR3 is TGTGCCAGCAGCCCACTAGCAGGGCAGTTCTTC. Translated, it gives CASSPLAGQFF.